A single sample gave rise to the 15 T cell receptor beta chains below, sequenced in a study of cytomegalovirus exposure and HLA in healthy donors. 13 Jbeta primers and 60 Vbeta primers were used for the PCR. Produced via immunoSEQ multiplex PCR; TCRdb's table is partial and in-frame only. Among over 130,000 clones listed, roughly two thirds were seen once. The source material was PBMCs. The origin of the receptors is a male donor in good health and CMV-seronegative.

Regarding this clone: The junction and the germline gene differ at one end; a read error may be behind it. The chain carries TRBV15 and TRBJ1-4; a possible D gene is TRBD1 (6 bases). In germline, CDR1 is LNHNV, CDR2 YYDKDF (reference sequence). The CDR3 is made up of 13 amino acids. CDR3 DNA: TGTGCCACCAGCAGGGCCTTGGGTGGGGACACCCGTTTT. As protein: CATSRALGGDTRF.

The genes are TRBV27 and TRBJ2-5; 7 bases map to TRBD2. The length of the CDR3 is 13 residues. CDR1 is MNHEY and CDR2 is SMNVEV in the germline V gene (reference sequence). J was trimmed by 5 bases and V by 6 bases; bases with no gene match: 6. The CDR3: CASRIAGGETQYF. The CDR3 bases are TGTGCCAGCAGAATAGCGGGCGGGGAGACCCAGTACTTC.

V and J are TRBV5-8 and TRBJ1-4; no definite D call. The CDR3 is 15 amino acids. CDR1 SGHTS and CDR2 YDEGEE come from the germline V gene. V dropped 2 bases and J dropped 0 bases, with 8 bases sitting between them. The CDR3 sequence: CASSFGVATNEKLFF. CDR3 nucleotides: TGTGCCAGCAGCTTCGGAGTTGCAACTAATGAAAAACTGTTTTTT.

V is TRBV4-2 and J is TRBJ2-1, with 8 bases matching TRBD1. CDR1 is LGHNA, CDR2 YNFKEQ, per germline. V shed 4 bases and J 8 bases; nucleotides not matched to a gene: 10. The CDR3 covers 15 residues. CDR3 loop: CASSRPGQVIDEQFF. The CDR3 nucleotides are TGTGCCAGCAGCCGGCCGGGACAGGTTATTGATGAGCAGTTCTTC.

CDR3 nucleotide sequence: TGCGCCAGCAGCTTTTTATCGGGTGAAGCTTTCTTT. This translates into CASSFLSGEAFF. J is TRBJ1-1 and V is TRBV5-1; the D is unclear. Germline V CDR1 and CDR2: SGHRS, YFSETQ. Trimming removed 2 bases from V and 7 bases from J, with 9 bases in between. This CDR3 has 12 amino acids.

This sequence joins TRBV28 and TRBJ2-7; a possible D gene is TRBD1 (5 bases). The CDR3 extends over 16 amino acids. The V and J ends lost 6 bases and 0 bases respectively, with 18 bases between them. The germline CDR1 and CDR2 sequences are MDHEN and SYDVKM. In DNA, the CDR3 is TGTGCCAGCAGCCCCGCCGACAGCTCCCCCTCCTACGAGCAGTACTTC. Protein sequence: CASSPADSSPSYEQYF.

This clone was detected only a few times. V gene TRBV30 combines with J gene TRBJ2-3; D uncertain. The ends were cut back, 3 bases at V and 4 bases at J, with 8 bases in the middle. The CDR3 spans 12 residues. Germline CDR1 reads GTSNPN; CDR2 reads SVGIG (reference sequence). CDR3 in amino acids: CAWSIYADTQYF. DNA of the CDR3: TGTGCCTGGAGCATCTATGCAGATACGCAGTATTTT.

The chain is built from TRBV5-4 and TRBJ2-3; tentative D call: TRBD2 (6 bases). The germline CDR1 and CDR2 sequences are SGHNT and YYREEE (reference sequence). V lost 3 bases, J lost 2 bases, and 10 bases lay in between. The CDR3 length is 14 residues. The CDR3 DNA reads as TGTGCCAGCAGCTCCGGGACTGTCACAGATACGCAGTATTTT. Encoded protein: CASSSGTVTDTQYF.

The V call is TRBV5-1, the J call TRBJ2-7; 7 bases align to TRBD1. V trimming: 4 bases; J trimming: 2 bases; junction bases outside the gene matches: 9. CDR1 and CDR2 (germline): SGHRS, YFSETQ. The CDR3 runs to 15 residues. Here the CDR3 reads CASSPGTDPTYEQYF. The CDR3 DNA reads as TGCGCCAGCAGCCCAGGGACAGATCCTACCTACGAGCAGTACTTC.

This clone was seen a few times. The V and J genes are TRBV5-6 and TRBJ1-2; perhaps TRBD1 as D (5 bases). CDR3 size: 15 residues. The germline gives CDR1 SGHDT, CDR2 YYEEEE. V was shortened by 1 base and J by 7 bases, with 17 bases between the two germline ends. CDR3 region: CASSLRGLERGGYTF. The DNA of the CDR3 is TGTGCCAGCAGCTTGAGGGGACTAGAGAGGGGTGGCTACACCTTC.

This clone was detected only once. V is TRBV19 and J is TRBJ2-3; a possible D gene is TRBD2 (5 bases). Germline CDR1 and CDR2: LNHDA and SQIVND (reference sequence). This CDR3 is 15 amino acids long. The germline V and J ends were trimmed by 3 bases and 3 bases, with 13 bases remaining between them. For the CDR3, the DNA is TGTGCCAGTAGTATCTGGGCCGAGGGTACAGATACGCAGTATTTT. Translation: CASSIWAEGTDTQYF.

This CDR3 is CASSRPGGTSGGIYETQYF. The CDR3 DNA sequence: TGTGCCAGCAGCCGTCCCGGCGGGACTAGCGGGGGAATTTATGAGACCCAGTACTTC. The chain links TRBV7-2 to TRBJ2-5; 14 bases fit TRBD2. This CDR3 spans 19 amino acids. V lost 5 bases to trimming and J lost 5 bases; unmatched junction nucleotides: 16. Per germline, CDR1 SGHTA and CDR2 FQGNSA.

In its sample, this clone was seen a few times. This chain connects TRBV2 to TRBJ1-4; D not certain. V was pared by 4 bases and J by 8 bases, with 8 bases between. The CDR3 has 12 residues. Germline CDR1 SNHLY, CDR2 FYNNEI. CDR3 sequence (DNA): TGTGCCAGCAGTGGGACGGGAGAAAAACTGTTTTTT. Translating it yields CASSGTGEKLFF.

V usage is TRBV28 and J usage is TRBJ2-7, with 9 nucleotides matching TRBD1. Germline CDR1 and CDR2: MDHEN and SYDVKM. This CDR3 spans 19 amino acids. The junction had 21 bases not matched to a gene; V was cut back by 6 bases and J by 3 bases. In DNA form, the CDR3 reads TGTGCCAGCAGATCCCCACCGGGACAGGGACCCATACCTGACTACGAGCAGTACTTC. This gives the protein CASRSPPGQGPIPDYEQYF. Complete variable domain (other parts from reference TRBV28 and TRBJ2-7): DVKVTQSSRYLVKRTGEKVFLECVQDMDHENMFWYRQDPGLGLRLIYFSYDVKMKEKGDIPEGYSVSREKKERFSLILESASTNQTSMYLCASRSPPGQGPIPDYEQYFGPGTRLTVT.

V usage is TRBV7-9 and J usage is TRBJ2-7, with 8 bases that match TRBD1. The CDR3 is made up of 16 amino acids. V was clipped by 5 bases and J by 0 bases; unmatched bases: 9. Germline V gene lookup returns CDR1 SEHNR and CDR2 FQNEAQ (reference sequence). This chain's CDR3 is CASSLTDRGGSYEQYF. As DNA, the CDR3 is TGTGCCAGCAGCCTTACCGACAGGGGAGGCTCCTACGAGCAGTACTTC.